These 21 T cell receptor beta chains originate from one sample sequenced in a study of T-cell reconstitution after alpha-beta-depleted transplantation in children. As it was prepared, the TCRbeta library received unique molecular identifiers. TCRdb called the PCR reads again in MiXCR, with one record for every CDR3 protein. The data contain about 240,000 distinct CDR3 sequences, about 25% of them seen just once; the ten biggest clones take up roughly 2.6%. The source was PBMCs, collected before TCRalphabeta/CD19-depleted stem cell transplant. The receptors were gathered from a girl aged 2-10 years with Fanconi anemia, due to receive a stem cell transplant.

The chain is built from TRBV4-1 and TRBJ2-7; 10 nucleotides match TRBD2. Germline-derived CDR1 and CDR2 are MGHRA and YSYEKL. V lost 5 bases and J lost 0; bases outside the gene matches: 4. The CDR3 is made up of 15 amino acids. This CDR3 is CASSVSGRSSYEQYF. DNA of the CDR3: TGCGCCAGCAGCGTTAGCGGGAGGAGCTCCTACGAGCAGTACTTC.

The chain links TRBV2 to TRBJ2-7, with D possibly being TRBD2 (5 bases). This CDR3 spans 13 amino acids. With 5 bases removed from V and 5 bases from J, the gap between germline ends came to 13 bases. Germline CDR1 SNHLY, CDR2 FYNNEI. CDR3 nucleotide sequence: TGTGCCAGCAGTTGGACTCAAGGGCACGAGCAGTACTTC. Its protein product is CASSWTQGHEQYF.

This chain joins TRBV28 and TRBJ2-4; 8 positions match TRBD2. The CDR3 is made up of 17 amino acids. Germline values: CDR1 MDHEN, CDR2 SYDVKM. V lost 5 bases to trimming and J lost 3 bases; unmatched junction nucleotides: 12. Here the CDR3 reads CASSLNAGREGKNIQYF. In nucleotides, the CDR3 is TGTGCCAGCAGTCTCAACGCCGGGAGGGAGGGCAAAAACATTCAGTACTTC.

The chain links TRBV5-1 to TRBJ2-5; D assignment may be TRBD1 or TRBD2 (5 bases each). This CDR3 has 13 residues. V was pared by 4 bases and J by 5 bases, with 12 bases between. CDR1 SGHRS and CDR2 YFSETQ come from the germline V gene. The CDR3: CASSVRQRETQYF. The DNA for the CDR3 is TGCGCCAGCAGCGTAAGACAGCGGGAGACCCAGTACTTC.

The V gene is TRBV18, the J gene TRBJ2-7; 9 nucleotides line up with TRBD1. Unmatched junction bases numbered 6, after V lost 1 base and J lost 5 bases. This CDR3 contains 15 residues. Per the germline V gene, CDR1 is KGHSH and CDR2 is LQKENI. The CDR3 spells CASSPLGQGNDEQYF. The CDR3 region has the DNA TGTGCCAGCTCACCACTGGGACAGGGAAATGACGAGCAGTACTTC. The full variable domain, in which reference TRBV18 and TRBJ2-7 provide the parts outside the CDR3, is NAGVMQNPRHLVRRRGQEARLRCSPMKGHSHVYWYRQLPEEGLKFMVYLQKENIIDESGMPKERFSAEFPKEGPSILRIQQVVRGDSAAYFCASSPLGQGNDEQYFGPGTRLTVT.

The genes are TRBV2 and TRBJ2-7; 11 bases fit TRBD2. This CDR3 contains 14 residues. In germline, CDR1 is SNHLY, CDR2 FYNNEI. V trimming: 8 bases; J trimming: 4 bases; junction bases outside the gene matches: 7. The CDR3 bases are TGTGCCAGCCGACTAGCGGGGAAAAAATACGAGCAGTACTTC. Translating it yields CASRLAGKKYEQYF.

This clonotype has just one count. This chain uses TRBV12-3 or TRBV12-4 with TRBJ2-2, with 11 bases aligning to TRBD2. The CDR3 is 16 amino acids. The trim removed 2 bases at V and 1 base at J, leaving 0 bases unmatched. The CDR3 loop is CASSLLAGGNTGELFF. The DNA for the CDR3 is TGTGCCAGCAGTTTACTAGCGGGAGGGAACACCGGGGAGCTGTTTTTT.

This clonotype occurred a few times. This sequence joins TRBV5-1 and TRBJ2-1; 9 positions agree with TRBD1. V lost 8 bases and J lost 8; bases outside the gene matches: 14. CDR3 length: 15 residues. CDR1 and CDR2 (germline): SGHRS, YFSETQ. Written as DNA, the CDR3 is TGCGCCAGTGCAAAACAGGGGGCGCTGTGGTATGAGCAGTTCTTC. It yields the protein CASAKQGALWYEQFF.

The table lists this clonotype with many counts. This rearrangement joins TRBV12-3 or TRBV12-4 to TRBJ1-2; TRBD1 aligns across 7 bases. The CDR3 spans 15 residues. J was trimmed by 5 bases and V by 6 bases; bases with no gene match: 12. This CDR3 reads CASRSTDRRAYGYTF. The CDR3 DNA follows: TGTGCCAGCAGATCCACGGACAGGCGGGCATATGGCTACACCTTC.

This clonotype was detected ten times or more. This sequence joins TRBV20-1 and TRBJ2-3; D not resolved. The V gene's germline CDR1 is DFQATT and CDR2 SNEGSKA (reference sequence). Deletions cut 5 bases from V and 14 bases from J, with 17 bases between. This CDR3 is 11 amino acids long. This chain's CDR3 is CSAPIARLRYF. The CDR3 nucleotides are TGCAGTGCTCCTATAGCACGCCTTCGGTATTTT.

J is TRBJ2-1 and V is TRBV3-1; D is perhaps TRBD2 (6 bases). This CDR3 has 14 residues. The V and J ends lost 0 bases and 6 bases respectively, with 9 bases between them. Looked up from germline, CDR1 is LGHDT and CDR2 is YNNKEL (reference sequence). The CDR3 reads CASSQDLGGNEQFF. The CDR3, as DNA: TGTGCCAGCAGCCAAGATCTGGGGGGCAATGAGCAGTTCTTC.

The chain links TRBV27 to TRBJ2-7; D might be TRBD1 (6 bases). V dropped 3 bases and J dropped 9 bases, with 21 bases sitting between them. Germline V gene data show CDR1 as MNHEY and CDR2 as SMNVEV (reference sequence). This CDR3 contains 15 residues. The CDR3 sequence is CASSFYGTPPDGQYF. CDR3 sequence (DNA): TGTGCCAGCAGTTTTTACGGGACACCTCCAGATGGGCAGTACTTC.

This clonotype was recorded a few times. J is TRBJ2-1 and V is TRBV27; D might be TRBD2 (6 bases). CDR3 length equals 14 residues. The germline V gene has CDR1 MNHEY and CDR2 SMNVEV (reference sequence). Trimming shortened V by 3 bases and J by 3 bases, and 9 bases separated the two germline ends. The CDR3 protein is CASSFHGGYNEQFF. DNA of the CDR3: TGTGCCAGCAGTTTCCACGGGGGCTACAATGAGCAGTTCTTC.

The chain combines TRBV7-9 with TRBJ2-3; TRBD2 aligns across 10 bases. Per germline, CDR1 SEHNR and CDR2 FQNEAQ (reference sequence). The CDR3 is made up of 15 amino acids. V gave up 5 bases and J gave up 2 bases; unmatched junction bases: 4. Written as DNA, the CDR3 is TGTGCCAGCAGCGGTAGCGGGGGGATCACAGATACGCAGTATTTT. Translating it yields CASSGSGGITDTQYF.

This clonotype was seen more than once but under ten times. The chain is built from TRBV20-1 and TRBJ2-3, with D possibly being TRBD2 (5 bases). Germline CDR1 reads DFQATT; CDR2 reads SNEGSKA (reference sequence). This CDR3 comprises 12 residues. Trimming left V 3 bases short and J 2 bases short, with 6 bases between. As DNA, the CDR3 is TGCAGTGCTAGGCGGGCCACAGATACGCAGTATTTT. Translating it yields CSARRATDTQYF.

This clonotype occurred a few times. This rearrangement joins TRBV6-5 to TRBJ1-6, with 9 bases fitting TRBD1. J was trimmed by 7 bases and V by 2 bases; bases with no gene match: 12. The CDR3 is made up of 18 amino acids. Per germline, CDR1 MNHEY and CDR2 SVGAGI. DNA for the CDR3: TGTGCCAGCAGTTACCCCGGGACAGGGTATGGTAGGAATTCACCCCTCCACTTT. Its protein product is CASSYPGTGYGRNSPLHF.

V gene TRBV29-1 combines with J gene TRBJ2-7; 11 bases are a match to TRBD2. From germline, CDR1 is SQVTM and CDR2 ANQGSEA. J lost 2 bases, V lost 2 bases, and 5 bases had no gene match. CDR3 length equals 15 residues. The CDR3 here is CSVELLAGGPYEQYF. The CDR3 coding sequence is TGCAGCGTTGAATTATTAGCGGGAGGGCCCTACGAGCAGTACTTC.

This clonotype came up many times. This chain uses TRBV29-1 with TRBJ2-7, with TRBD1 matching over 7 bases. This CDR3 region has 12 residues. In germline, CDR1 is SQVTM, CDR2 ANQGSEA. The V and J ends lost 5 bases and 3 bases, in that order; junction bases with no gene match: 4. The CDR3 DNA is TGCAGCGTTCACGACAGGGTCTACGAGCAGTACTTC. This translates into CSVHDRVYEQYF.

This clonotype came up many times. The chain couples TRBV7-2 to TRBJ2-1; TRBD2 matches 7 bases. V dropped 5 bases and J dropped 3; count of bases not matched to a gene: 7. This CDR3 has 15 residues. The germline V gene encodes CDR1 SGHTA and CDR2 FQGNSA. The CDR3 sequence is CASSPIAGSYNEQFF. The CDR3 DNA reads as TGTGCCAGCAGCCCCATAGCGGGTAGCTACAATGAGCAGTTCTTC.

The rearrangement links TRBV7-2 to TRBJ1-4; D is ambiguous. Germline CDR1 SGHTA, CDR2 FQGNSA. Trimming took 5 bases from V and 10 from J, leaving 14 bases between them. This CDR3 is built from 13 residues. CDR3 sequence reads: CASSQPPRVKLFF. As DNA, the CDR3 is TGTGCCAGCAGCCAGCCCCCCAGAGTAAAACTGTTTTTT. The variable domain in full, completed from reference TRBV7-2 and TRBJ1-4, reads GAGVSQSPSNKVTEKGKDVELRCDPISGHTALYWYRQSLGQGLEFLIYFQGNSAPDKSGLPSDRFSAERTGGSVSTLTIQRTQQEDSAVYLCASSQPPRVKLFFGSGTQLSVL.

This clonotype was detected ten times or more. V is TRBV27 and J is TRBJ1-1; D unclear. This CDR3 spans 12 amino acids. V was clipped by 4 bases and J by 7 bases, with 10 bases between them. CDR1 MNHEY and CDR2 SMNVEV come from the germline V gene (reference sequence). This chain's CDR3 is CASSWLGGEAFF. CDR3 DNA sequence: TGTGCCAGCAGTTGGCTGGGCGGTGAAGCTTTCTTT.